This T cell receptor beta chain was found in a study of cytomegalovirus exposure and HLA in healthy donors (dated by TCRdb to 2017 to 2019). Notes on the research overall: An earlier analysis of about 530 of the donors reported 250 to 300 Gb of sequence data and some 110 million unique TCR beta sequences obtained from about 170 million T cells. Typing coverage varied by locus: roughly 629-630 donors for A, B, C, DRB1 and DQB1; more than 500 for DQA1; nearly 610 for DPA1; roughly 470 for DPB1. Genome-wide SNP genotypes for about three fifths of the roughly 670 donors were used in a later genetic analysis, which treated that subset as a discovery cohort. An early release that covered fewer than 800 HLA-typed donors contained approximately 300 gigabases of sequencing data and 75 million to 100 million unique TCR sequences. A few DR-DQ haplotypes were treated as single units for association and clustering because of strong linkage in the cohort. The study aimed to test whether cataloging public T cell receptors could reveal signatures of past pathogen exposure. Class I and class II HLA loci were covered by the typing at four-digit resolution. In a later analysis, previously published TCR beta repertoires from 666 donors were re-analyzed and high-resolution HLA genotyping was added so that TCR occurrence patterns could be studied. Every repertoire in the discovery cohort had been generated on one and the same sequencing platform. The genetic ancestry cluster associated with self-reported Caucasian donors included about 84% of the approximately 430 genotyped donors. The T cell repertoires of 666 subjects were profiled by immunosequencing and related to cytomegalovirus serostatus. Across approximately 420 genotyped donors of the cohort, an average of approximately 200,000 unique TCR beta nucleotide sequences per donor were sequenced, and roughly a sixth of those sequences were non-productive. Alongside the repertoire data, information on donor age, sex, ethnicity and CMV serostatus was compiled. In addition to the first cohort of 666 subjects, a separate validation cohort of approximately 110 different subjects was used. Rather than using new phenotypic data, the later analysis identified candidate immune exposures from TCR beta sequences and from how often those sequences occurred across donors. In an earlier analysis of a few hundred of the donors, high-throughput TCR beta sequencing was used to judge whether each TCR beta V gene segment behaved as functional or pseudogenic. To predict cytomegalovirus infection status, the study brought together high-throughput TCR immunosequencing, statistical association of individual TCRs with disease status, and machine learning.

What the research found in general, with its limitations: The authors suggested that the approach could potentially be extended to other disease states and immunological phenotypes. A further reported finding was that TCR beta sequences accurately predicted the HLA-A and HLA-B alleles for most subjects in the first cohort. A few of the identified cytomegalovirus-associated TCR beta chains were confirmed in vitro to be specific for cytomegalovirus antigens. Compared with equally common non-associated chains, HLA-associated TCR beta chains in a later analysis were more clonally expanded and had lower generation probabilities. A group of highly shared sequence variants was considered likely to be a technical artifact of the sequencing pipeline. A later genetic analysis reported fewer N-insertions in productive TCRs among donors in an Asian-associated ancestry cluster than the approximately 700-donor mean. In both the original and validation cohorts, the classifier was reported to diagnose cytomegalovirus status with high specificity and sensitivity. The earlier analysis of 587 of the donors excluded 15 to 20 rarely observed V segments, including chromosome 9 orphons, because counts were too low. A later analysis reported that several top co-occurrence clusters appeared linked to parvovirus B19, influenza, CMV and Epstein-Barr virus. In the study, around 150 TCR beta chains were listed as associated with cytomegalovirus. When HLA alleles, especially DR and DQ, strongly co-occurred, TCR associations were difficult to assign to individual alleles. Only TCR beta chains were sequenced in this cohort, and the absence of alpha or paired-chain data limited detectable features. Most CMV-associated TCR beta chains appeared to be HLA-restricted in a later analysis, and the HLA associations seemed to be driven largely by CMV exposure. Correlated functional status among segregating V segments might reflect linkage disequilibrium, but an unknown experimental factor could not be ruled out. Because HLA typing was missing for some donors at each locus, association tests included only the typed subset. Immune exposure information for the cohort was limited to CMV serostatus. Across donors, most TCR sequences were observed very rarely, whereas some public TCRs were present in many individuals. In a later analysis, TCR association rates were found to vary across HLA loci, with the most associated TCRs seen for DRB1 alleles and the fewest for HLA-C alleles. An association between a missense DCLRE1C variant and V-gene and J-gene trimming of TCR beta chains was found in a later genetic analysis and replicated in an independent cohort. Roughly uniform sequencing depth across donors was assumed in presence/absence analyses, although this assumption may not hold. At a false discovery rate of 0.05, a later analysis linked under 20,000 TCR beta sequences to specific HLA alleles. An earlier analysis of around 540 of the donors showed that most TCR beta V segments appeared in productive rearrangements either about 87% or about 30% of the time, which broadly matched IMGT annotations.

This clone showed up just a few times. The antigen this receptor binds is unknown. Base qualities are not recorded, but no much larger clone differs from it by a single base. In total, 630 or so healthy bone marrow donors made up the cohort. All cohort members were sampled while nominally healthy, although unrecorded immune exposures were likely present. The donor was CMV seropositive and belonged to the group of a few hundred seropositive cohort members. A peripheral blood sample was provided by each donor, and peripheral blood mononuclear cells were used for TCR beta sequencing. Genomic DNA extraction from the blood cell samples was performed with the Qiagen DNeasy Blood Extraction Kit. Receptors were amplified or captured by the immunoSEQ multiplex PCR assay. A mixture of 60 forward primers for TCR Vbeta segments and 13 reverse primers for TCR Jbeta segments was used in the multiplex PCR. A multiplex PCR assay on genomic DNA amplified the CDR3 region of rearranged TCR beta genes. Amplified TCR beta libraries were sequenced as 87-base-pair reads on the Illumina HiSeq System. As for the authors' bioinformatics: A later analysis counted around 72 million unique TCR beta chains across the 700 or so repertoires, and approximately 11 million of these chains were shared by at least two donors. To remove PCR and sequencing errors, raw reads were error-corrected and collapsed into unique sequences using a nearest-neighbor algorithm that merged closely related sequences. To assign V, D and J gene segments, CDR3 sequences were aligned to IMGT reference sequences. For a sequence to be retained, a match of at least six nucleotides to both a V gene segment and a J gene segment was required. Rearrangements were called productive when the CDR3 lacked stop codons and stayed in frame with V and J; all others were non-productive. CDR3 was defined according to IMGT convention as the region running from the second conserved V-encoded cysteine to the conserved J-encoded phenylalanine. In an earlier analysis of just under 600 of the donors, sequences lacking an unambiguous match to a single V gene segment were excluded. An earlier analysis of roughly 590 of the donors called V segments functional above 56.7% productive rearrangements and segregating when the between-donor standard deviation exceeded 5%. A statistical classification framework was built for diagnosing cytomegalovirus status from the catalog of TCR beta chain sequences. In a later analysis, TCR nucleotide sequences were compared against IMGT/GENE-DB human TR gene sequences so that V and J genes could be assigned. Using the TCRdist pipeline, a later analysis assigned CDR3 sequences along with most-parsimonious VDJ recombination scenarios. In a later analysis, each TCR beta chain was defined by its CDR3 amino acid sequence together with its V-gene family, and reads without a unique V-gene family were excluded. A later analysis removed 500 to 650 highly shared, low-generation-probability nucleotide sequences to deal with suspected cross-contamination and a sequencing artifact. For each public chain, a later analysis derived a clonal expansion index from normalized ranks of inferred template counts within each repertoire. In a later analysis, generation probabilities were computed using a VDJ recombination model fitted to out-of-frame rearrangements, and the results were checked against IGoR. In a later analysis, TCR-TCR, TCR-HLA and TCR-CMV co-occurrence was scored with hypergeometric tests, and a repertoire-size bias correction was applied to TCR pairs. A later analysis estimated false discovery rates by permuting HLA or CMV assignments 20 times. In a later analysis, co-occurring TCRs were grouped using DBSCAN, with TCRdist sequence similarity added in when clustering inside HLA-allele-positive subsets. Repertoires with fewer than 30,000 or more than 120,000 public chains, plus five repertoires with anomalous nucleotide sharing, were excluded from co-occurrence clustering. The table was pulled from immuneACCESS by TCRdb, which kept in-frame rearrangements only. Such tables lose some clones; where checked, under half of the loss comes from unresolved V genes, and the rest has no known cause. The V and J calls and clone size are taken from that table; D and trimming were inferred from the DNA. Here the sample has about 120,000 clones; less than 80% occur a single time. Roughly 10% of the sample is in the top ten clones.

This clonotype originated in a woman between 40 and 50 years old in good health and CMV-seropositive. The sample taken for sequencing was PBMCs.

The CDR3: CASTARKNYGYTF. The sequence in DNA is TGTGCCAGCACGGCCAGGAAGAACTATGGCTACACCTTC. Here the chain combines TRBV9 and TRBJ1-2; confidence is insufficient to name the D gene. Counted from cysteine to phenylalanine, this CDR3 has 13 amino acids. Solely the CDR3 DNA is kept, with 39 bases framed from the first base. The V end loses 6 bases and the J end loses 2 bases, and a stretch of 11 bases separates them. The germline V gene encodes CDR1 SGDLS and CDR2 YYNGEE.